These 32 T cell receptor beta chains were all obtained from the same sample, sequenced in a study of T cell changes during pregnancy in multiple sclerosis. Only in-frame clones appear in the TCRdb table, and some are missing; sequencing was by immunoSEQ multiplex PCR. Of 95,000 to 110,000 clones listed, about 90% are singletons. This material consisted of peripheral blood, taken after pregnancy. These receptors were collected from a female donor with multiple sclerosis, enrolled in a pregnancy study.

The gene calls are TRBV10-2 and TRBJ2-7; 9 bases are a match to TRBD1. Losses at the gene ends were 6 bases for V and 3 bases for J; bases not matched to a gene: 21. The CDR3 consists of 19 residues. CDR1 is WSHSY and CDR2 is SAAADI in the germline V gene. The CDR3 is CASSPSHRGLTINNYEQYF. DNA of the CDR3: TGCGCCAGCAGCCCGAGTCACAGGGGGCTTACGATTAACAACTACGAGCAGTACTTC.

The chain recombines TRBV28 with TRBJ2-7; possibly TRBD1 for D (6 bases). Per germline, CDR1 MDHEN and CDR2 SYDVKM. V was clipped by 4 bases and J by 2 bases, with 15 bases between them. CDR3 length: 15 amino acids. As DNA, the CDR3 is TGTGCCAGCAGTTCTAGGGCGGCAGGGGCCTACGAGCAGTACTTC. This translates into CASSSRAAGAYEQYF.

This chain uses TRBV30 with TRBJ2-5; unclear D gene. V was cut by 3 bases and J by 5 bases, with 4 bases left in between. Germline CDR1 GTSNPN, CDR2 SVGIG (reference sequence). The CDR3 consists of 10 residues. The CDR3 region has the DNA TGTGCCTGGAGGGAGGAGACCCAGTACTTC. Its protein is CAWREETQYF.

The DNA of the CDR3 is TGTGCCACCCAAGGGGGGGGCACTGAAGCTTTCTTT. Protein sequence: CATQGGGTEAFF. The chain recombines TRBV10-3 with TRBJ1-1, with a possible D match to TRBD1 (6 bases). Germline CDR1 ENHRY, CDR2 SYGVKD. CDR3 size: 12 residues. The V and J ends lost 10 bases and 4 bases respectively, with 13 bases between them.

This clone appeared a few times. The chain carries TRBV18 and TRBJ1-5; 7 bases match TRBD1. Germline V CDR1 and CDR2: KGHSH, LQKENI. The CDR3 loop spans 15 amino acids. J lost 1 base, V lost 6 bases, and 6 bases had no gene match. The CDR3 DNA reads as TGTGCCAGCTCCCTGACAGGGAAGAGCAATCAGCCCCAGCATTTT. This sequence encodes CASSLTGKSNQPQHF.

The rearrangement joins TRBV5-4 to TRBJ2-2, with a weak D call TRBD2 (6 bases). Trimming shortened V by 1 base and J by 5 bases, and 15 bases separated the two germline ends. Germline CDR1 reads SGHNT; CDR2 reads YYREEE (reference sequence). The CDR3 is made up of 16 amino acids. The CDR3 DNA reads as TGTGCCAGCAGCTTGCACCCCGGGCGGGGAACCGGGGAGCTGTTTTTT. Encoded protein: CASSLHPGRGTGELFF.

The rearrangement joins TRBV9 to TRBJ2-2; D is undetermined. Germline V CDR1 and CDR2: SGDLS, YYNGEE. The CDR3 runs to 13 residues. Trimming removed 3 bases at V and 4 bases at J, with 7 bases between. The CDR3 reads CASSGSPTGELFF. In DNA, the CDR3 is TGTGCCAGCAGCGGGAGTCCCACCGGGGAGCTGTTTTTT.

The rearrangement links TRBV10-3 to TRBJ1-1, with 9 positions matching TRBD1. With 7 bases clipped from V and 4 bases from J, the junction kept 4 bases outside the gene matches. The CDR3 runs to 13 residues. From germline, CDR1 is ENHRY and CDR2 SYGVKD. DNA for the CDR3: TGTGCCATCATTAAGACAGGGGGCACTGAAGCTTTCTTT. This encodes CAIIKTGGTEAFF.

The chain joins TRBV2 to TRBJ1-1; tentative D call: TRBD1 (5 bases). The V end lost 1 base, the J end lost 0 bases, and 12 bases lay between the germline ends. Germline lookup yields CDR1 SNHLY and CDR2 FYNNEI. The CDR3 has 16 amino acids. In DNA, the CDR3 is TGTGCCAGCAGTGAAGGACAGAAGATCATGAACACTGAAGCTTTCTTT. It yields the protein CASSEGQKIMNTEAFF.

The genes are TRBV5-4 and TRBJ2-7, with 7 bases matching TRBD1. Germline trimming cut 5 bases from V and 6 bases from J; bases unmatched to any gene: 5. The CDR3 consists of 12 residues. CDR1 is SGHNT and CDR2 is YYREEE in the germline V gene (reference sequence). CDR3 sequence: CASRQGNGEQYF. CDR3 in DNA: TGTGCCAGCAGACAGGGGAACGGCGAGCAGTACTTC.

This chain uses TRBV5-1 with TRBJ2-7, with 7 nucleotides matching TRBD1. Per germline, CDR1 SGHRS and CDR2 YFSETQ. V lost 2 bases and J lost 5; bases outside the gene matches: 10. This CDR3 is 15 amino acids long. Here the CDR3 reads CASSFLQGINHEQYF. The CDR3 DNA reads TGCGCCAGCAGCTTCTTACAGGGGATTAACCACGAGCAGTACTTC.

A note on this clone: Other DNA sequences in the sample encode the same CDR3. The rearrangement links TRBV6-1 to TRBJ1-5, with D perhaps matching TRBD1 (5 bases). CDR3 length equals 14 residues. The germline CDR1 and CDR2 sequences are MNHNS and SASEGT. The germline V and J ends were trimmed by 0 bases and 5 bases, with 8 bases remaining between them. CDR3 nucleotide sequence: TGTGCCAGCAGTGAAGCCGGGGGTTATCAGCCCCAGCATTTT. Translating gives CASSEAGGYQPQHF.

This clone was detected only once. The rearrangement joins TRBV9 to TRBJ1-4, with 9 bases that match TRBD1. Trimming removed 2 bases from V and 7 bases from J; junction bases left unmatched: 6. The CDR3 is made up of 15 amino acids. From germline, CDR1 is SGDLS and CDR2 YYNGEE. This CDR3 is CASSVTGGAGEKLFF. CDR3 DNA sequence: TGTGCCAGCAGCGTTACAGGGGGCGCGGGTGAAAAACTGTTTTTT.

This sequence joins TRBV28 and TRBJ1-1; D might be TRBD1 (6 bases). This CDR3 contains 14 residues. Deletions cut 1 base from V and 2 bases from J, with 8 bases between. Germline CDR1 is MDHEN and CDR2 is SYDVKM. The CDR3 region has the DNA TGTGCCAGCAGTTTATTAGGGGGTAACACTGAAGCTTTCTTT. Translating gives CASSLLGGNTEAFF.

J is TRBJ1-3 and V is TRBV9; 7 positions agree with TRBD1. This CDR3 comprises 16 residues. The trim removed 3 bases at V and 0 bases at J, leaving 6 bases unmatched. From germline, CDR1 is SGDLS and CDR2 YYNGEE. The CDR3 DNA is TGTGCCAGCAGCGGAGGGGGCAGGGCCTCTGGAAACACCATATATTTT. Translation: CASSGGGRASGNTIYF.

The rearrangement joins TRBV9 to TRBJ1-1, with 8 bases identical to TRBD1. CDR1 is SGDLS and CDR2 is YYNGEE in the germline V gene. V trimming: 4 bases; J trimming: 5 bases; junction bases outside the gene matches: 10. The CDR3 is made up of 15 amino acids. CDR3 sequence reads: CASSPRTGWGTEAFF. The CDR3 nucleotides are TGTGCCAGCAGCCCGCGGACAGGGTGGGGAACTGAAGCTTTCTTT.

V usage is TRBV13 and J usage is TRBJ2-7; TRBD2 matches at 7 bases. The V segment lost 6 bases and the J segment 1 base; nucleotides outside the gene matches: 3. CDR1 and CDR2 (germline): PRHDT, FYEKMQ (reference sequence). This CDR3 is 13 amino acids long. CDR3 nucleotide sequence: TGTGCCAGCAGGGCGGGGGTGTCCTACGAGCAGTACTTC. This encodes CASRAGVSYEQYF. Complete variable domain (other parts from reference TRBV13 and TRBJ2-7): AAGVIQSPRHLIKEKRETATLKCYPIPRHDTVYWYQQGPGQDPQFLISFYEKMQSDKGSIPDRFSAQQFSDYHSELNMSSLELGDSALYFCASRAGVSYEQYFGPGTRLTVT.

The genes are TRBV7-8 and TRBJ2-5; TRBD1 might be the D (5 bases). The CDR3 loop spans 14 amino acids. Trimming left V 1 base short and J 4 bases short, with 10 bases between. From germline, CDR1 is SGHVS and CDR2 FQNEAQ. In DNA, the CDR3 is TGTGCCAGCAGCTTAGAGGGTAGGGGAGAGACCCAGTACTTC. It encodes CASSLEGRGETQYF.

The chain carries TRBV7-8 and TRBJ1-2; TRBD1 matches at 8 bases. Germline V gives CDR1 SGHVS, CDR2 FQNEAQ. The CDR3 runs 16 residues. The trim removed 1 base at V and 3 bases at J, leaving 7 bases unmatched. The CDR3 bases are TGTGCCAGCAGCTTAGTTGCAGGGGGCTATGACTATGGCTACACCTTC. Protein product: CASSLVAGGYDYGYTF.

V gene TRBV7-6 combines with J gene TRBJ1-2; D is possibly TRBD1 (5 bases). Germline V gene data show CDR1 as SGHVS and CDR2 as FNYEAQ. The V end lost 4 bases, the J end lost 8 bases, and 20 bases lay between the germline ends. This CDR3 spans 15 amino acids. CDR3 protein: CASSWGGEVSIGYTF. DNA for the CDR3: TGTGCCAGCAGCTGGGGGGGGGAAGTAAGCATAGGCTACACCTTC.

A word on this clone: Germline is not matched at one junction end, which may reflect a read error. This chain uses TRBV10-1 with TRBJ2-1; no reliable D call. CDR1 and CDR2 from the germline V gene are WNHNN and SYGVQD (reference sequence). CDR3 length equals 13 residues. The CDR3 DNA sequence: TGCGCCAGCAGTGAGTCGATCGGCGGATTCTACCTCTTC. Translation: CASSESIGGFYLF.

The chain has TRBV5-5 and TRBJ2-7; 8 nucleotides agree with TRBD1. This CDR3 is 14 amino acids long. CDR1 SGHKS and CDR2 YYEKEE come from the germline V gene (reference sequence). V gave up 2 bases and J gave up 8 bases; unmatched junction bases: 9. The CDR3 DNA reads TGTGCCAGCAGCTTAGCGGTGACAGGGGTTAAGCAGTACTTC. Protein: CASSLAVTGVKQYF.

The rearrangement links TRBV7-3 to TRBJ2-1, with 7 bases matching TRBD2. The V gene end was trimmed by 2 bases and the J gene end by 2 bases; junction bases not matched to a gene: 6. This CDR3 is built from 16 residues. Looked up from germline, CDR1 is SGHTA and CDR2 is FQGTGA. The CDR3, as DNA: TGTGCCAGCAGCTTACGGCTAGCGGAACCCTACAATGAGCAGTTCTTC. Encoded protein: CASSLRLAEPYNEQFF. Full variable domain (missing parts from reference TRBV7-3 and TRBJ2-1): GAGVSQTPSNKVTEKGKYVELRCDPISGHTALYWYRQSLGQGPEFLIYFQGTGAADDSGLPNDRFFAVRPEGSVSTLKIQRTERGDSAVYLCASSLRLAEPYNEQFFGPGTRLTVL.

This clone was picked up one time. The chain recombines TRBV27 with TRBJ1-2; tentatively, D is TRBD1 (5 bases). Germline V CDR1 and CDR2: MNHEY, SMNVEV (reference sequence). The V gene lost 3 bases and the J gene lost 4 bases, with 9 bases spanning the gap. This CDR3 region has 13 residues. CDR3 coding DNA: TGTGCCAGCAGTTTCGGGGGGAGCTATGGCTACACCTTC. As protein: CASSFGGSYGYTF.

The rearrangement joins TRBV5-4 to TRBJ2-3; D is undetermined. The CDR3 contains 13 residues. V lost 2 bases and J 5 bases, leaving 9 bases between the germline ends. Germline V gives CDR1 SGHNT, CDR2 YYREEE (reference sequence). In DNA, the CDR3 is TGTGCCAGCAGCTTATTCTTAGAAGATACGCAGTATTTT. Protein product: CASSLFLEDTQYF.

CDR3 residues: CAISEDGGAYEQYF. In nucleotides, the CDR3 is TGTGCCATCAGTGAGGACGGGGGGGCCTACGAGCAGTACTTC. The genes are TRBV10-3 and TRBJ2-7; 8 bases map to TRBD2. Germline lookup yields CDR1 ENHRY and CDR2 SYGVKD. CDR3 length: 14 residues. The ends lost 2 bases at V and 2 bases at J; junction bases unmatched: 2.

The CDR3 DNA reads as TGTGCCACCAGCTCCCCTCGGAGGCTAGCGGGAGGTAGCTCCTACAATGAGCAGTTCTTC. The encoded protein is CATSSPRRLAGGSSYNEQFF. The genes are TRBV15 and TRBJ2-1; 11 positions agree with TRBD2. Trimming cost V 5 bases and J 0 bases; bases outside gene matches: 15. Germline CDR1 is LNHNV and CDR2 is YYDKDF (reference sequence). CDR3 size: 20 residues.

The V call is TRBV20-1, the J call TRBJ1-5; D ambiguous. CDR3 length equals 11 residues. V gave up 2 bases and J gave up 4 bases, with 3 bases separating them. Germline V lookup: CDR1 DFQATT, CDR2 SNEGSKA (reference sequence). This CDR3 is CSARSNQPQHF. CDR3 sequence (DNA): TGCAGTGCTAGATCGAATCAGCCCCAGCATTTT.

The chain carries TRBV4-2 and TRBJ1-2; TRBD1 might be the D (6 bases). The V gene's germline CDR1 is LGHNA and CDR2 YNFKEQ. The V gene lost 0 bases and the J gene lost 1 base, with 9 bases spanning the gap. CDR3 length: 15 amino acids. The CDR3 coding sequence is TGTGCCAGCAGCCAAGAACAACAGGGTAACTATGGCTACACCTTC. It specifies CASSQEQQGNYGYTF.

The chain combines TRBV10-3 with TRBJ1-5; maybe TRBD1 (5 bases). CDR1 and CDR2 from the germline V gene are ENHRY and SYGVKD. The CDR3 totals 15 residues. V lost 2 bases and J lost 5, with 13 bases in between. The CDR3 DNA reads TGTGCCATCAGTGAGGGGACTGCAGGGCATCAGCCCCAGCATTTT. Protein product: CAISEGTAGHQPQHF.

The CDR3 DNA sequence: TGCGCCAGCAGCCCCAACCCGACAGGGGGCAGGGAAAAACTGTTTTTT. Translated: CASSPNPTGGREKLFF. The genes are TRBV5-1 and TRBJ1-4, with 10 nucleotides matching TRBD1. This CDR3 is 16 amino acids long. The V gene's germline CDR1 is SGHRS and CDR2 YFSETQ. After removal of 4 bases from V and 8 bases from J, the junction contained 11 bases not matched to a gene. Based on the CDR3 plus reference TRBV5-1 and TRBJ1-4, the full variable domain is KAGVTQTPRYLIKTRGQQVTLSCSPISGHRSVSWYQQTPGQGLQFLFEYFSETQRNKGNFPGRFSGRQFSNSRSEMNVSTLELGDSALYLCASSPNPTGGREKLFFGSGTQLSVL.

This clone occurred once. The V call is TRBV2, the J call TRBJ2-2; 9 bases are a match to TRBD1. CDR1 and CDR2 (germline): SNHLY, FYNNEI. This CDR3 spans 14 amino acids. V gave up 6 bases and J gave up 5 bases; unmatched junction bases: 4. In nucleotides, the CDR3 is TGTGCCAGCAGCGTAGACAGGGGGACCGGGGAGCTGTTTTTT. Its protein is CASSVDRGTGELFF.